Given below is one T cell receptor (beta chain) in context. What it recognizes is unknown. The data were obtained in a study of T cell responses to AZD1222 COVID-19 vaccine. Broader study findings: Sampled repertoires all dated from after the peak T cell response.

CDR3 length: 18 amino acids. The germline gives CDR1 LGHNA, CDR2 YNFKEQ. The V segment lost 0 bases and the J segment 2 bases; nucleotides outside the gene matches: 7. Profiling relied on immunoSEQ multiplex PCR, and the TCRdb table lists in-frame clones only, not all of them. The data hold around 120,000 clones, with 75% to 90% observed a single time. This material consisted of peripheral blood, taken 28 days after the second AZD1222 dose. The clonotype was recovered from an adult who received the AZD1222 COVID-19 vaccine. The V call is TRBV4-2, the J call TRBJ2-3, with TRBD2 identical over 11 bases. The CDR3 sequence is CASSQDRIAGGLTDTQYF. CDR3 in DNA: TGTGCCAGCAGCCAAGATCGAATAGCGGGGGGGCTCACAGATACGCAGTATTTT.